These 20 T cell receptor beta chains were sequenced from one sample in a study of T cells in Graves' hyperthyroidism and ophthalmopathy. Researchers amplified the TCR beta CDR3 regions from RNA transcripts. Initially, a first-round RT-PCR of the TCR CDR3 employed the HTBI primer set. TCRdb processed the multiplex PCR reads anew with MiXCR; each CDR3 protein has one entry. This table holds some 620,000 distinct CDR3 sequences, around 15% found once. Sequencing was done on a sample of blood. The source of these receptors is a woman aged 25 to 45 with Graves' hyperthyroidism.

A few counts support this clonotype. The chain has TRBV29-1 and TRBJ1-2, with TRBD1 identical over 8 bases. V lost 7 bases, J lost 4 bases, and 5 bases stayed unmatched. From germline, CDR1 is SQVTM and CDR2 ANQGSEA. The CDR3 is 12 amino acids. CDR3 amino acids: CSALDRVYGYTF. CDR3 sequence (DNA): TGCAGCGCCTTGGACAGGGTCTATGGCTACACCTTC.

This clonotype was observed many times. The CDR3 loop reads CASKTNTGELFF. CDR3 in DNA: TGTGCCAGCAAAACGAACACCGGGGAGCTGTTTTTT. The rearrangement uses TRBV28 and TRBJ2-2; D is uncertain. The CDR3 runs to 12 residues. V lost 7 bases and J 0 bases, leaving 3 bases between the germline ends. Germline CDR1 reads MDHEN; CDR2 reads SYDVKM.

This clonotype turned up a few times. The chain employs TRBV20-1 and TRBJ1-5; TRBD1 is a possible D gene (5 bases). Germline V gene lookup returns CDR1 DFQATT and CDR2 SNEGSKA (reference sequence). V was shortened by 5 bases and J by 6 bases, with 11 bases between the two germline ends. The CDR3 spans 12 residues. The CDR3: CSAERGGQPQHF. The CDR3 nucleotides are TGCAGTGCTGAAAGGGGCGGTCAGCCCCAGCATTTT.

This clonotype has ten or more counts. This chain links TRBV15 with TRBJ1-2; TRBD1 might be the D (5 bases). The CDR3 extends over 15 amino acids. The V end lost 5 bases, the J end lost 4 bases, and 17 bases lay between the germline ends. The germline CDR1 and CDR2 sequences are LNHNV and YYDKDF (reference sequence). DNA of the CDR3: TGTGCCACCAGCCCCGGGACGGAATCCATCTATGGCTACACCTTC. Translation gives CATSPGTESIYGYTF.

The V gene is TRBV20-1, the J gene TRBJ2-5, with TRBD2 matching over 15 bases. The CDR3 covers 16 residues. Germline values: CDR1 DFQATT, CDR2 SNEGSKA (reference sequence). The J segment lost 2 bases and the V segment lost 0 bases, leaving 1 base of the junction unmatched. CDR3 amino acids: CSAREGLAGGQETQYF. CDR3 nucleotides: TGCAGTGCTAGAGAAGGACTAGCGGGAGGGCAAGAGACCCAGTACTTC.

This clonotype occurred many times. This chain uses TRBV27 with TRBJ2-3; 10 nucleotides align to TRBD2. V shed 7 bases and J 0 bases; nucleotides not matched to a gene: 13. Germline CDR1 is MNHEY and CDR2 is SMNVEV (reference sequence). This CDR3 comprises 18 residues. The CDR3 is CASTERASGSLSTDTQYF. The CDR3 DNA follows: TGTGCCAGCACCGAGAGGGCTAGCGGGAGTTTGAGCACAGATACGCAGTATTTT.

This clonotype was seen repeatedly, ten times or more. The J gene is TRBJ1-1, the V gene TRBV30; D gene ambiguous. Trimming took 3 bases from V and 4 from J, leaving 9 bases between them. Germline-derived CDR1 and CDR2 are GTSNPN and SVGIG (reference sequence). The CDR3 covers 12 residues. The chain's CDR3 is CAWSKGPTEAFF. Here the CDR3 DNA reads TGTGCCTGGAGCAAAGGACCCACTGAAGCTTTCTTT. The entire variable domain, with the rest obtained from reference TRBV30 and TRBJ1-1, is as follows: SQTIHQWPATLVQPVGSPLSLECTVEGTSNPNLYWYRQAAGRGLQLLFYSVGIGQISSEVPQNLSASRPQDRQFILSSKKLLLSDSGFYLCAWSKGPTEAFFGQGTRLTVV.

The V and J genes are TRBV7-2 and TRBJ2-5; D may match TRBD1 or TRBD2 (5 bases each). Trimming pared 3 bases from V and 4 bases from J, leaving 12 bases between. The CDR3 contains 14 residues. Germline assignment: CDR1 SGHTA and CDR2 FQGNSA. CDR3 bases: TGTGCCAGCAGCTTTACGGATGGGGGAGAGACCCAGTACTTC. It specifies CASSFTDGGETQYF. The full variable domain, its missing parts supplied by reference TRBV7-2 and TRBJ2-5, is GAGVSQSPSNKVTEKGKDVELRCDPISGHTALYWYRQSLGQGLEFLIYFQGNSAPDKSGLPSDRFSAERTGGSVSTLTIQRTQQEDSAVYLCASSFTDGGETQYFGPGTRLLVL.

This clonotype was counted ten times or more. The gene calls are TRBV2 and TRBJ1-2; D is undetermined. This CDR3 region has 14 residues. With 1 base removed from V and 2 bases from J, the gap between germline ends came to 8 bases. CDR1 and CDR2 (germline): SNHLY, FYNNEI. In DNA form, the CDR3 reads TGTGCCAGCAGTGAAGTGCAGAAAAACTATGGCTACACCTTC. Amino acid sequence: CASSEVQKNYGYTF.

This clonotype was observed many times. The chain is built from TRBV5-4 and TRBJ2-3; TRBD2 matches at 9 bases. The trim removed 3 bases at V and 1 base at J, leaving 3 bases unmatched. CDR3 length: 15 amino acids. Germline V gene data show CDR1 as SGHNT and CDR2 as YYREEE (reference sequence). CDR3 coding DNA: TGTGCCAGCAGCTCCGGGACTAGCCGCACAGATACGCAGTATTTT. The encoded protein is CASSSGTSRTDTQYF.

This clonotype showed up just a few times. The V and J genes are TRBV29-1 and TRBJ1-1; unclear D gene. This CDR3 is built from 14 residues. In germline, CDR1 is SQVTM, CDR2 ANQGSEA. The V and J ends lost 0 bases and 7 bases respectively, with 15 bases between them. The chain's CDR3 is CSVEDSFPLNEAFF. The CDR3 DNA follows: TGCAGCGTTGAAGACAGTTTCCCGTTAAATGAAGCTTTCTTT.

V usage is TRBV19 and J usage is TRBJ1-1, with TRBD1 as a possible D gene (5 bases). The CDR3 length is 13 residues. Germline CDR1 is LNHDA and CDR2 is SQIVND (reference sequence). V was cut by 10 bases and J by 5 bases, with 17 bases left in between. CDR3 in DNA: TGTGCCAAAAGTGTAAAACAGGAAACTGAAGCTTTCTTT. Translated, it gives CAKSVKQETEAFF.

This clonotype was observed many times. This chain links TRBV30 with TRBJ2-1; 8 nucleotides agree with TRBD2. Looked up from germline, CDR1 is GTSNPN and CDR2 is SVGIG (reference sequence). The V segment lost 4 bases and the J segment 9 bases; nucleotides outside the gene matches: 14. This CDR3 comprises 15 residues. This chain's CDR3 is CAWKQGLGMVGEQFF. CDR3 DNA sequence: TGTGCCTGGAAGCAGGGACTAGGAATGGTGGGTGAGCAGTTCTTC.

This clonotype came up many times. The rearrangement uses TRBV20-1 and TRBJ2-3; D ambiguous. V gave up 6 bases and J gave up 1 base, with 11 bases separating them. The CDR3 consists of 13 residues. CDR1 is DFQATT, CDR2 SNEGSKA, per germline (reference sequence). CDR3 coding DNA: TGCAGTGCAAAGATAGACGGCACAGATACGCAGTATTTT. This gives the protein CSAKIDGTDTQYF.

This rearrangement joins TRBV27 to TRBJ2-7; D possibly matches TRBD1 or TRBD2 (5 bases each). The ends were cut back, 3 bases at V and 3 bases at J, with 12 bases in the middle. This CDR3 has 14 amino acids. Germline CDR1 MNHEY, CDR2 SMNVEV (reference sequence). The CDR3 DNA is TGTGCCAGCAGTTTCACGGGACCAAACTACGAGCAGTACTTC. Its translation is CASSFTGPNYEQYF.

Remarks on this clonotype: An end of the junction differs from the germline gene, which may be a read error. J is TRBJ2-7 and V is TRBV12-3 or TRBV12-4, with D unclear. The CDR3 runs 12 residues. CDR3: CTSSVGPYEQYF. The CDR3 DNA reads as TGTACCAGCAGTGTCGGGCCCTACGAGCAGTACTTC.

This chain links TRBV27 with TRBJ2-1, with 9 bases aligning to TRBD2. The germline CDR1 and CDR2 sequences are MNHEY and SMNVEV (reference sequence). V gave up 9 bases and J gave up 6 bases; unmatched junction bases: 9. The CDR3 has 14 residues. The CDR3 here is CASLGLAGTNEQFF. In nucleotides, the CDR3 is TGTGCCAGTCTGGGGCTAGCGGGAACCAATGAGCAGTTCTTC.

This clonotype was observed a handful of times. This chain links TRBV24-1 with TRBJ1-1, with 8 nucleotides matching TRBD1. The CDR3 is 13 amino acids. V lost 7 bases, J lost 3 bases, and 3 bases stayed unmatched. In germline, CDR1 is KGHDR, CDR2 SFDVKD. This CDR3 reads CATRTGADTEAFF. The CDR3 DNA reads TGTGCCACCAGGACAGGGGCCGACACTGAAGCTTTCTTT.

This clonotype was recorded many times. V gene TRBV7-9 combines with J gene TRBJ2-1; 10 positions agree with TRBD2. The germline gives CDR1 SEHNR, CDR2 FQNEAQ (reference sequence). Trimming at V came to 2 bases and at J to 0 bases, leaving 4 bases not matched to a gene. The CDR3 consists of 17 residues. In DNA, the CDR3 is TGTGCCAGCAGCTTAAAACTAGCGGGGACCTCCTACAATGAGCAGTTCTTC. As protein: CASSLKLAGTSYNEQFF.

This clonotype has a count of ten or more. The chain links TRBV20-1 to TRBJ1-1; the D is unclear. Trimming pared 2 bases from V and 5 bases from J, leaving 12 bases between. The CDR3 has 13 amino acids. Germline loops: CDR1 DFQATT, CDR2 SNEGSKA (reference sequence). The CDR3 loop is CSARNSAITEAFF. CDR3 nucleotide sequence: TGCAGTGCTAGAAATTCCGCTATAACTGAAGCTTTCTTT.